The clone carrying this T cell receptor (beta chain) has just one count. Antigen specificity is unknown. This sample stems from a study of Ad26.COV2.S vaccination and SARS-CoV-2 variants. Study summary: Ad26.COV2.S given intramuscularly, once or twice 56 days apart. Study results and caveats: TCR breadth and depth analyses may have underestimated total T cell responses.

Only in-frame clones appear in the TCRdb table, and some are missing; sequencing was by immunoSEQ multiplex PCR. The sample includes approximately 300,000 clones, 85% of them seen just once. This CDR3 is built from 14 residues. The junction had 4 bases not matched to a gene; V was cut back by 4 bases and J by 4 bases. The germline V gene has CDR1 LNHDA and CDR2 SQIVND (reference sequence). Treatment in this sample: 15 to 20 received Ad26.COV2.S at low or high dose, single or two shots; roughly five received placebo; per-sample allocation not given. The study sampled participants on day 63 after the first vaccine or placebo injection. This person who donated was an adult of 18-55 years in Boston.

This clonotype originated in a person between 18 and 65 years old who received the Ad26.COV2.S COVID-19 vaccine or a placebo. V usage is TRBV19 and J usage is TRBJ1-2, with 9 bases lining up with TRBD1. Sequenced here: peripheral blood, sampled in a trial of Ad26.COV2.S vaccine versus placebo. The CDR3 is CASSRGTGSYGYTF. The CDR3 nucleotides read TGTGCCAGTAGTAGGGGGACAGGGAGCTATGGCTACACCTTC.